This T cell receptor (beta chain) was sequenced for a study of blood T cell repertoires in COVID-19. Study-wide context: Samples taken during acute and convalescent COVID-19 were collected in the United States, Italy and Spain. From T cells, B-cell-depleted T cells, or PBMCs came the material, which was cDNA or gDNA.

The CDR3 extends over 16 amino acids. V was pared by 6 bases and J by 4 bases, with 14 bases of the junction left unmatched. In germline, CDR1 is MDHEN, CDR2 SYDVKM. As processed by the authors: Amplification of reference gene primers was used by the study to estimate nucleated cell counts. Only in-frame clones appear in the TCRdb table, and some are missing; sequencing was by immunoSEQ multiplex PCR. That table is the source of V, J and clone size, and D and trimming were worked out from the DNA. Among 100,000 or so clones listed, 80% to 95% were seen once. The chain joins TRBV28 to TRBJ1-2, with 7 bases lining up with TRBD1. Sequencing used peripheral blood. The TCR was taken from a man aged 65 to 79 with acute or convalescent COVID-19. The CDR3 nucleotides read TGTGCCAGCAGCCCACGACAGGGCCGCTTATTCTATGGCTACACCTTC. It specifies CASSPRQGRLFYGYTF.